The 5 T cell receptor beta chains below all came from one sample that was sequenced in a study of Ad26.COV2.S vaccination and SARS-CoV-2 variants. The treatment: some 19 received Ad26.COV2.S at low or high dose, single or two shots; about 5 received placebo; per-sample allocation not given. After the first vaccine or placebo injection, samples were drawn on day 63. TCRdb keeps only in-frame clones here, not all; method: immunoSEQ multiplex PCR. This sample has around 240,000 clones, with 88% found just once. The sample was peripheral blood, taken in a trial of Ad26.COV2.S vaccine versus placebo. These receptors all stem from a person aged 18 to 59 who received the Ad26.COV2.S COVID-19 vaccine or a placebo.

V and J are TRBV4-2 and TRBJ1-3; TRBD1 matches at 7 bases. The V segment lost 5 bases and the J segment 2 bases; nucleotides outside the gene matches: 6. Germline loops: CDR1 LGHNA, CDR2 YNFKEQ. The CDR3 is made up of 15 amino acids. The CDR3 reads CASSATGTAGNTIYF. The CDR3 DNA reads as TGTGCCAGCAGCGCAACCGGGACAGCTGGAAACACCATATATTTT.

CDR3 sequence reads: CASSLLLNYGYTF. The CDR3 nucleotides are TGTGCCAGCAGCTTATTGCTTAACTATGGCTACACCTTC. The chain links TRBV7-9 to TRBJ1-2; no clear D. The ends were cut back, 2 bases at V and 1 base at J, with 5 bases in the middle. The CDR3 covers 13 residues. CDR1 and CDR2 (germline): SEHNR, FQNEAQ (reference sequence).

This chain joins TRBV11-2 and TRBJ2-7; TRBD2 matches 8 bases. V dropped 3 bases and J dropped 6; count of bases not matched to a gene: 13. The CDR3 runs to 16 residues. CDR1 is SGHAT, CDR2 FQNNGV, per germline. CDR3 in DNA: TGTGCCAGCAGCTTGGGTAGGGGACTAGTAATTATCGAGCAGTACTTC. It translates to CASSLGRGLVIIEQYF.

The chain links TRBV19 to TRBJ1-4; D remains ambiguous. The CDR3 sequence is 14 residues long. CDR1 and CDR2 from the germline V gene are LNHDA and SQIVND (reference sequence). V was trimmed by 5 bases and J by 4 bases, leaving 11 bases between them. CDR3 coding DNA: TGTGCCAGTAGTCCGATGACGAGTAATGAAAAACTGTTTTTT. Its protein product is CASSPMTSNEKLFF.

The rearrangement joins TRBV7-8 to TRBJ1-1; D may be TRBD1 (5 bases). The CDR3 is 16 amino acids. In germline, CDR1 is SGHVS, CDR2 FQNEAQ. V gave up 5 bases and J gave up 5 bases, with 21 bases separating them. CDR3 nucleotides: TGTGCCAGCAGCGCGGAGGCCCCCGGGGCGCGGACTGAAGCTTTCTTT. This sequence encodes CASSAEAPGARTEAFF.